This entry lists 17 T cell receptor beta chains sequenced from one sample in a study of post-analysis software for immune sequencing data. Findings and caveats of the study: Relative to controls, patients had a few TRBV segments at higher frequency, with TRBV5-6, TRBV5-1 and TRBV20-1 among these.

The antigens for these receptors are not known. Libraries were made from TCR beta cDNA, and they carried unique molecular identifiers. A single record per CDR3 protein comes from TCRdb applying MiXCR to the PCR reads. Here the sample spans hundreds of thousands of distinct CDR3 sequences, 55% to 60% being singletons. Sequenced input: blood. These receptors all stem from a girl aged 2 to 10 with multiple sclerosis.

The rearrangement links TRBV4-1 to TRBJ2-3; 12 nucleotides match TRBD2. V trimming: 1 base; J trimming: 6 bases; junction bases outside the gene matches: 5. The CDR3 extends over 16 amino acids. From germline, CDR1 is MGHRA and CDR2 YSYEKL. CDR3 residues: CASSQGLAGVPDTQYF. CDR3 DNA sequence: TGCGCCAGCAGCCAAGGACTAGCGGGGGTCCCGGATACGCAGTATTTT.

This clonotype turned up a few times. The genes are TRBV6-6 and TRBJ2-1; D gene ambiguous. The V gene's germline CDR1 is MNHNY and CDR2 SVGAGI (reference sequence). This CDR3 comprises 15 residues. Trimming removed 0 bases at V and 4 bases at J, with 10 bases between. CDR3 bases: TGTGCCAGCAGTTACTCTGGGGTCCGGTACAATGAGCAGTTCTTC. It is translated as CASSYSGVRYNEQFF.

The CDR3 DNA sequence: TGTGCCAGCAGCTTAGTGGCAGGCACTAATTCACCCCTCCACTTT. It codes for CASSLVAGTNSPLHF. The J gene is TRBJ1-6, the V gene TRBV11-2, with D unresolved. The V gene's germline CDR1 is SGHAT and CDR2 FQNNGV. The CDR3 contains 15 residues. Trimming left V 1 base short and J 6 bases short, with 10 bases between. The full variable domain, completed using reference TRBV11-2 and TRBJ1-6, is EAGVAQSPRYKIIEKRQSVAFWCNPISGHATLYWYQQILGQGPKLLIQFQNNGVVDDSQLPKDRFSAERLKGVDSTLKIQPAKLEDSAVYLCASSLVAGTNSPLHFGNGTRLTVT.

CDR3 in amino acids: CASSFELLVGETQYF. The DNA of the CDR3 is TGTGCCAGCAGCTTTGAACTCTTGGTGGGAGAGACCCAGTACTTC. The chain joins TRBV11-2 to TRBJ2-5; no firm D call. The CDR3 is 15 amino acids. V was pared by 3 bases and J by 4 bases, with 15 bases between. Germline V lookup: CDR1 SGHAT, CDR2 FQNNGV.

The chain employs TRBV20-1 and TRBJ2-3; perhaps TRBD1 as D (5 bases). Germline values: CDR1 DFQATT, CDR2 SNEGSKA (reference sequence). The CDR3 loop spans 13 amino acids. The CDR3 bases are TGCAGCGGCATACAGGTTTCCACAGATACGCAGTATTTT. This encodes CSGIQVSTDTQYF.

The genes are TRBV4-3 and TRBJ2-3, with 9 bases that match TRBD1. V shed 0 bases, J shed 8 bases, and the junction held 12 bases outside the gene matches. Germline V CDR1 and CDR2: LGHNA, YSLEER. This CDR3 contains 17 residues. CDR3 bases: TGCGCCAGCAGCCAAGATAGGCTGATTAGGGACAGGGCTACGCAGTATTTT. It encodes CASSQDRLIRDRATQYF.

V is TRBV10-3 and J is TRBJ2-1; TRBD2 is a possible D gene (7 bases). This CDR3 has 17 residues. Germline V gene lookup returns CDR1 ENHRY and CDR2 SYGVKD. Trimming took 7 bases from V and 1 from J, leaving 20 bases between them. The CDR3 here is CAINPQAGEGSYNEQFF. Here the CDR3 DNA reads TGTGCCATCAACCCTCAAGCAGGGGAGGGTTCCTACAATGAGCAGTTCTTC.

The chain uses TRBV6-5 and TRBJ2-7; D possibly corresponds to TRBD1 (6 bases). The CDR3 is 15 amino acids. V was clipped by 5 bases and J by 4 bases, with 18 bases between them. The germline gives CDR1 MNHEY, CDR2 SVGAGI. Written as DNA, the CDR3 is TGTGCCAGCAGTCAGGGGCCCGATTCATCTTACGAGCAGTACTTC. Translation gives CASSQGPDSSYEQYF.

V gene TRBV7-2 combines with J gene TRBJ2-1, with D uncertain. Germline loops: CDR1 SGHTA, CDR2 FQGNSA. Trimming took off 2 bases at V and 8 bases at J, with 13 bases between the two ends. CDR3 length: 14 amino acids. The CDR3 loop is CASSLSQPDYEQFF. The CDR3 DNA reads TGTGCCAGCAGCTTATCACAGCCTGATTATGAGCAGTTCTTC.

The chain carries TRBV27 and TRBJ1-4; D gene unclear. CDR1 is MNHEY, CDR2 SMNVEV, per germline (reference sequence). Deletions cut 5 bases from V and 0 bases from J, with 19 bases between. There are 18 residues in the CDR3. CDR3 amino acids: CASSPHPGRVATNEKLFF. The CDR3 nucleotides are TGTGCCAGCAGTCCTCATCCGGGCCGGGTTGCAACTAATGAAAAACTGTTTTTT. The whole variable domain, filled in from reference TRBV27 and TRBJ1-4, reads EAQVTQNPRYLITVTGKKLTVTCSQNMNHEYMSWYRQDPGLGLRQIYYSMNVEVTDKGDVPEGYKVSRKEKRNFPLILESPSPNQTSLYFCASSPHPGRVATNEKLFFGSGTQLSVL.

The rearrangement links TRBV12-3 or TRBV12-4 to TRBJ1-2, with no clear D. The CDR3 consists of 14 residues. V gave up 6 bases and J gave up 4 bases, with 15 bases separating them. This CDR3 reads CASSPPKRAYGYTF. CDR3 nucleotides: TGTGCCAGCAGCCCACCTAAGAGGGCCTATGGCTACACCTTC.

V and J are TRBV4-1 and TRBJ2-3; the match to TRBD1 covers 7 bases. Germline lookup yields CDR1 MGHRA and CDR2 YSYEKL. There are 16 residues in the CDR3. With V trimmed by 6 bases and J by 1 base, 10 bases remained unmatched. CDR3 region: CASSRATGIGTDTQYF. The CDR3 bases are TGCGCCAGCAGTCGCGCGACAGGGATCGGCACAGATACGCAGTATTTT.

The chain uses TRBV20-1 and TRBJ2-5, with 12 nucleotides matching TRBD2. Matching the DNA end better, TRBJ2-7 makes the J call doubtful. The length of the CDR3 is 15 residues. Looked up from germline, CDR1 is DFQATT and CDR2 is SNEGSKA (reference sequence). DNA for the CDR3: TGCAGTGCTAGAGCTTTGACTAGCGGGAGTCGCGAGCAGTACTTC. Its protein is CSARALTSGSREQYF.

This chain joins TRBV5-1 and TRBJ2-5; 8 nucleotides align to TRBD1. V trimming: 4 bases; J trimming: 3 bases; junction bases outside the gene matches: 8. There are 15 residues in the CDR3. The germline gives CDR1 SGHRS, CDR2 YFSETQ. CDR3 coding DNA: TGCGCCAGCAGCCTATCGACAGGGGATAAAGAGACCCAGTACTTC. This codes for CASSLSTGDKETQYF.

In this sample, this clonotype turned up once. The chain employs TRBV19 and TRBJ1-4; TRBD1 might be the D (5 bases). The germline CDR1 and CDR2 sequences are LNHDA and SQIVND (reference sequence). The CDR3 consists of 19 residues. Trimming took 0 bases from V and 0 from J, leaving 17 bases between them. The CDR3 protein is CASSIDGVAGPATNEKLFF. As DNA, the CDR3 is TGTGCCAGTAGTATAGATGGGGTGGCAGGGCCTGCAACTAATGAAAAACTGTTTTTT.

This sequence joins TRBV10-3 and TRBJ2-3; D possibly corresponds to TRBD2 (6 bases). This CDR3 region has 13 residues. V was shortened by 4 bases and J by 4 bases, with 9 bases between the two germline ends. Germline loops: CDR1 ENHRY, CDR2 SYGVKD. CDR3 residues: CAISVEGPDTQYF. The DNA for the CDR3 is TGTGCCATCAGTGTGGAGGGTCCAGATACGCAGTATTTT.

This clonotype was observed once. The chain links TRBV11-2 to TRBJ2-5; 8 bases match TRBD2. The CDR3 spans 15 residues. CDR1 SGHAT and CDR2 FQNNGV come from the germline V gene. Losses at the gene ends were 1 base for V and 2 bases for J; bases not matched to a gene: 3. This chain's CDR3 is CASSLAGGVQETQYF. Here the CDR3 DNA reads TGTGCCAGCAGCTTAGCGGGGGGGGTACAAGAGACCCAGTACTTC.